This note documents a single TCR beta chain sequence. This specimen belongs to a study of blood T cell repertoires in COVID-19. Study in general: T cells, B-cell-depleted T cells, or PBMCs provided the cDNA or gDNA that served as material.

Only in-frame clones appear in the TCRdb table, and some are missing; sequencing was by immunoSEQ multiplex PCR. The table records tens of thousands of clones, around 87% of them present only once. This CDR3 region has 12 residues. With 7 bases removed from V and 3 bases from J, the gap between germline ends came to 10 bases. The germline gives CDR1 MNHEY, CDR2 SMNVEV (reference sequence). The sequenced sample consisted of peripheral blood. The chain uses TRBV27 and TRBJ2-7; D is ambiguous. This clonotype was sampled from a man over 45 with active COVID-19. CDR3: CASTQRDYEQYF. The CDR3 coding sequence is TGTGCCAGCACTCAGCGAGACTACGAGCAGTACTTC.